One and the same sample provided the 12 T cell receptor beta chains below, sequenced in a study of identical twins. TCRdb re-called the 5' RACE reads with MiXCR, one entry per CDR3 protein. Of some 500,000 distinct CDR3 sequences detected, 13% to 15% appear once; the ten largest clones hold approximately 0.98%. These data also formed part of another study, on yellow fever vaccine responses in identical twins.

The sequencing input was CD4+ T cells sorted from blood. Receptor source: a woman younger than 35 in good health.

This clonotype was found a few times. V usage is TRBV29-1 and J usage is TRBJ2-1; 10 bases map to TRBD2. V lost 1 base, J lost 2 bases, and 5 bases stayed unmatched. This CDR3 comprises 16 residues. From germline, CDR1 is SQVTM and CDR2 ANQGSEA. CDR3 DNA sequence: TGCAGCGTTGAAGGGCTAGCGGGAGAAGCCTACAATGAGCAGTTCTTC. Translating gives CSVEGLAGEAYNEQFF.

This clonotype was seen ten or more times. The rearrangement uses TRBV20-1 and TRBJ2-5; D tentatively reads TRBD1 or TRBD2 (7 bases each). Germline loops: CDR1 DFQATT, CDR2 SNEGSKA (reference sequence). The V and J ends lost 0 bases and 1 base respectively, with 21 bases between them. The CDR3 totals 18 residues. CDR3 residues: CSARDLGGRGTTQETQYF. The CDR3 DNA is TGCAGTGCTAGAGATCTAGGGGGCCGCGGGACTACCCAAGAGACCCAGTACTTC.

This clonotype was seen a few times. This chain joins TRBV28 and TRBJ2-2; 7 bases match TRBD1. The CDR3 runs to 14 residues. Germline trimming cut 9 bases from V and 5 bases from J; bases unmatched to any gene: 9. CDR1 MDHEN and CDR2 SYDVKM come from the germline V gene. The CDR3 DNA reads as TGTGCCAGTAAAACAGGGGTTGAAACCGGGGAGCTGTTTTTT. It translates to CASKTGVETGELFF.

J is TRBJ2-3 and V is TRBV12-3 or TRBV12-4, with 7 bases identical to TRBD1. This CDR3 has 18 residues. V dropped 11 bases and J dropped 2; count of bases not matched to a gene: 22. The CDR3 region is CACCSGRGGLKSTDTQYF. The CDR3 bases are TGTGCCTGCTGCTCGGGAAGAGGGGGCCTCAAGTCCACAGATACGCAGTATTTT.

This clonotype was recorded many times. The CDR3: CASSLGASRGTGDTQYF. CDR3 DNA sequence: TGTGCCAGCAGCTTAGGCGCGAGTCGGGGAACAGGAGATACGCAGTATTTT. This chain links TRBV7-2 with TRBJ2-3; D could derive from TRBD1 or TRBD2 (5 bases each). The CDR3 is 17 residues long. The V and J ends lost 1 base and 5 bases respectively, with 19 bases between them. CDR1 SGHTA and CDR2 FQGNSA come from the germline V gene.

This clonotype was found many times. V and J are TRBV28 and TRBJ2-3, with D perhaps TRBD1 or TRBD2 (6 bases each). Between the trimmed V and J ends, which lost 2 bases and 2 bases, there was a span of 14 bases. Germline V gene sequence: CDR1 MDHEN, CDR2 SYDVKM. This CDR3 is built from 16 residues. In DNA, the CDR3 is TGTGCCAGCAGTTTAACTTTCGGGGGCCCCACAGATACGCAGTATTTT. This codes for CASSLTFGGPTDTQYF.

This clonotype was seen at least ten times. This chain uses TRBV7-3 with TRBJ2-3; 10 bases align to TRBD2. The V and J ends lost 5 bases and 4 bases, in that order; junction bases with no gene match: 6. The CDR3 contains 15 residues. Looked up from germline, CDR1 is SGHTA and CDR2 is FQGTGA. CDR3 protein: CASSALAGAADTQYF. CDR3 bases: TGTGCCAGCAGCGCCCTAGCGGGGGCAGCAGATACGCAGTATTTT.

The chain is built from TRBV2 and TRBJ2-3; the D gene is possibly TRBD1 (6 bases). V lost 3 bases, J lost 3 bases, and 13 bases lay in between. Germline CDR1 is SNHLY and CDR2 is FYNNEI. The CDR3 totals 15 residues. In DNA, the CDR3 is TGTGCCAGCAGTGAGGTGAACAGGGCAACAGATACGCAGTATTTT. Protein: CASSEVNRATDTQYF.

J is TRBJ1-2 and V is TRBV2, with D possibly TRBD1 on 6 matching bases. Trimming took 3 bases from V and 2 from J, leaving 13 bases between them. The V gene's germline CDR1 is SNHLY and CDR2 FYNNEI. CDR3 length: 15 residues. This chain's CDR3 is CASSEEYRANYGYTF. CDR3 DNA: TGTGCCAGCAGTGAGGAATACAGGGCCAACTATGGCTACACCTTC. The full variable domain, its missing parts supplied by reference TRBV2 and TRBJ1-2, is EPEVTQTPSHQVTQMGQEVILRCVPISNHLYFYWYRQILGQKVEFLVSFYNNEISEKSEIFDDQFSVERPDGSNFTLKIRSTKLEDSAMYFCASSEEYRANYGYTFGSGTRLTVV.

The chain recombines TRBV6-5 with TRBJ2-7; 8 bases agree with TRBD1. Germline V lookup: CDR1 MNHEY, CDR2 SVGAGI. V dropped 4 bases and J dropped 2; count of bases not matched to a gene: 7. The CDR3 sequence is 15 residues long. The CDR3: CASSSPFRGPYEQYF. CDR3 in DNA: TGTGCCAGCAGTTCCCCTTTCAGGGGGCCCTACGAGCAGTACTTC.

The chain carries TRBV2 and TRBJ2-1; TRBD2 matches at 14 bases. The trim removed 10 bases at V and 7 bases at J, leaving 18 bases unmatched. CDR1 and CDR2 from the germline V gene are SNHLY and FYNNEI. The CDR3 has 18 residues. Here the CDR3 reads CAICLGTSGGKSGNEQFF. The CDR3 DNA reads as TGTGCCATCTGTTTAGGGACTAGCGGGGGCAAATCCGGTAATGAGCAGTTCTTC.

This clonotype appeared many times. The CDR3 region is CASSFRPGGEQYF. The CDR3 region has the DNA TGTGCCAGCAGTTTTCGGCCAGGCGGCGAGCAGTACTTC. The chain links TRBV12-3 or TRBV12-4 to TRBJ2-7; no clear D. V lost 3 bases, J lost 6 bases, and 12 bases lay in between. CDR3 length equals 13 residues.